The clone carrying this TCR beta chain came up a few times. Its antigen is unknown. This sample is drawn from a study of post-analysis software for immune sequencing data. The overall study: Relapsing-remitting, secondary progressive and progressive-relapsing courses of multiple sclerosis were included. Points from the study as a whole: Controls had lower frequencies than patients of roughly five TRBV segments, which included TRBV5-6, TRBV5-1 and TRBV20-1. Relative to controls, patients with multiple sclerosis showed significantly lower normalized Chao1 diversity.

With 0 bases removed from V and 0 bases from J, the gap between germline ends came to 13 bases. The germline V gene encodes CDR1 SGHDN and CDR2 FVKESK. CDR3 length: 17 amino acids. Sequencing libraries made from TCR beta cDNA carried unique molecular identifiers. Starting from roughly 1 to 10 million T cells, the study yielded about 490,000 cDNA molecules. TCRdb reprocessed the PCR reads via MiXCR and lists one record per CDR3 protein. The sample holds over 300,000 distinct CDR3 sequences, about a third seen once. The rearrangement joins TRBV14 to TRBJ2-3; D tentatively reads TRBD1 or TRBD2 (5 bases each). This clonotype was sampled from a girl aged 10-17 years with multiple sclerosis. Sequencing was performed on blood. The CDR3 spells CASSQDWGSFSTDTQYF. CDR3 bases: TGTGCCAGCAGCCAAGATTGGGGGTCCTTTAGCACAGATACGCAGTATTTT.